Following are 7 T cell receptor beta chains from one sample sequenced in a study of T cell responses to AZD1222 COVID-19 vaccine. The method was immunoSEQ multiplex PCR; TCRdb's version includes in-frame clones alone and lacks a portion of them. Of around 150,000 clones listed, just over 90% are singletons. Sequencing used peripheral blood, obtained on day 0 of AZD1222 vaccination. The receptors here all came from an adult in good health.

The V and J genes are TRBV23-1 and TRBJ1-5; TRBD1 aligns across 12 bases. TRBV23-1 belongs to the ORF category, with a function that is uncertain. The CDR3 runs to 21 residues. With 0 bases clipped from V and 2 bases from J, the junction kept 14 bases outside the gene matches. The chain's CDR3 is CASSQSLDGTGGVPRNQPQHF. The CDR3 nucleotides read TGCGCCAGCAGTCAATCGCTTGACGGGACAGGGGGCGTTCCGCGCAATCAGCCCCAGCATTTT.

The chain has TRBV6-5 and TRBJ2-7; a possible D gene is TRBD1 (5 bases). Germline V lookup: CDR1 MNHEY, CDR2 SVGAGI. V lost 6 bases, J lost 7 bases, and 16 bases lay in between. This CDR3 comprises 13 residues. CDR3 residues: CASRETVPMEQYF. DNA of the CDR3: TGTGCCAGCAGGGAGACAGTGCCTATGGAGCAGTACTTC.

The genes are TRBV30 and TRBJ2-2, with 7 bases lining up with TRBD1. Germline loops: CDR1 GTSNPN, CDR2 SVGIG (reference sequence). This CDR3 has 15 amino acids. J lost 4 bases, V lost 2 bases, and 7 bases had no gene match. CDR3 sequence: CAWSRGGYGTGELFF. In DNA, the CDR3 is TGTGCCTGGAGTAGAGGGGGCTATGGCACCGGGGAGCTGTTTTTT. The entire variable domain, with the rest obtained from reference TRBV30 and TRBJ2-2, is as follows: SQTIHQWPATLVQPVGSPLSLECTVEGTSNPNLYWYRQAAGRGLQLLFYSVGIGQISSEVPQNLSASRPQDRQFILSSKKLLLSDSGFYLCAWSRGGYGTGELFFGEGSRLTVL.

The CDR3 DNA follows: TGCGCCAGCAGAACCGGGACAGGCGAGGGAGAAAAACTGTTTTTT. It translates to CASRTGTGEGEKLFF. The chain has TRBV23-1 and TRBJ1-4, with 8 bases fitting TRBD1. TRBV23-1 is assigned to the ORF class and has an uncertain function. Germline trimming cut 6 bases from V and 8 bases from J; bases unmatched to any gene: 11. This CDR3 region has 15 residues.

This chain uses TRBV4-2 with TRBJ2-4; D is tentatively TRBD1 or TRBD2 (5 bases each). Deletions cut 1 base from V and 2 bases from J, with 18 bases between. Per the germline V gene, CDR1 is LGHNA and CDR2 is YNFKEQ. The CDR3 has 18 amino acids. The CDR3 sequence is CASSQVNVGEGTKNIQYF. The CDR3 coding sequence is TGTGCCAGCAGCCAAGTTAACGTGGGAGAGGGGACCAAAAACATTCAGTACTTC.

The gene calls are TRBV3-1 (or the pseudogene TRBV3-2) and TRBJ1-2; D is possibly TRBD1 (6 bases). The CDR3 contains 13 residues. CDR1 is LGHDT and CDR2 is YNNKEL in the germline V gene (reference sequence). Trimming stripped 3 bases from V and 6 bases from J, with 11 bases between. The CDR3 nucleotides are TGTGCCAGCAGCCATTCGACAGGAAATGGCTACACCTTC. Translation: CASSHSTGNGYTF.

In this sample, this clone turned up once. The V call is TRBV7-2, the J call TRBJ2-7, with TRBD1 identical over 7 bases. Germline V gives CDR1 SGHTA, CDR2 FQGNSA. The V segment lost 5 bases and the J segment 7 bases; nucleotides outside the gene matches: 20. This CDR3 has 17 amino acids. The CDR3 loop reads CASSPTGTDRKIQEQYF. In DNA form, the CDR3 reads TGTGCCAGCAGCCCTACCGGGACAGATCGAAAAATACAGGAGCAGTACTTC.